Here is one T cell receptor beta chain with its context. The target antigen is unknown. These data come from a study of T-cell memory formation after mild COVID-19. Study observations and caveats: Cross-reactive memory appears to have joined, as suggested by some responding clones showing up in pre-infection memory. Clones that contracted clustered mainly in CM and EM if CD4+ and in EMRA if CD8+. There was no confirmation that second-wave clones peaking on day 37 were SARS-CoV-2 specific.

The CDR3 consists of 14 residues. Germline lookup yields CDR1 DFQATT and CDR2 SNEGSKA (reference sequence). V was pared by 5 bases and J by 0 bases, with 13 bases between. TCR alpha and TCR beta cDNA libraries carrying sample barcodes and UMIs were produced by 5'RACE using constant-segment primers. TCRdb passed the 5' RACE reads through MiXCR, listing each CDR3 protein once. Of almost 250,000 distinct CDR3 sequences listed, 15% are singletons. The origin of this receptor is an adult woman who had mild COVID-19 (a few samples of this study predate the infection). Cell type and time point are not known. V usage is TRBV20-1 and J usage is TRBJ1-2; D is possibly TRBD1 (5 bases). Input material: PBMCs or a T cell subset sorted from them (not recorded which). The CDR3 region has the DNA TGCAGTGCTGACAGTCTCCAAGCTAACTATGGCTACACCTTC. Translation: CSADSLQANYGYTF.